These 31 T cell receptor beta chains originate from one sample sequenced in a study of shared clonotypes between healthy human individuals. Profiled with immunoSEQ multiplex PCR; TCRdb holds only in-frame clones, not every one. Among under 1,100,000 clones listed, around three quarters were seen once. The sequencing sample was made of memory CD4+ T cells from PBMCs. As for subset: CD45RA-negative fraction. The receptors were sampled from a young man in good health. Some clones in this sample may be carry-over from other donors' samples.

The J gene is TRBJ2-5, the V gene TRBV5-8, with D possibly matching TRBD2 (6 bases). The CDR3 is 14 amino acids. Germline lookup yields CDR1 SGHTS and CDR2 YDEGEE. V dropped 1 base and J dropped 5 bases, with 12 bases sitting between them. CDR3 region: CASSLRGMGETQYF. CDR3 nucleotide sequence: TGTGCCAGCAGCTTGCGGGGGATGGGGGAGACCCAGTACTTC.

V usage is TRBV30 and J usage is TRBJ1-1; weak D call: TRBD1 (6 bases). CDR1 GTSNPN and CDR2 SVGIG come from the germline V gene (reference sequence). V was trimmed by 4 bases and J by 3 bases, leaving 21 bases between them. CDR3 length: 16 residues. This CDR3 is CAWITGKYSGHTEAFF. The CDR3 DNA is TGTGCCTGGATCACAGGGAAGTATTCTGGTCACACTGAAGCTTTCTTT. Supplemented by reference TRBV30 and TRBJ1-1, the full variable domain reads SQTIHQWPATLVQPVGSPLSLECTVEGTSNPNLYWYRQAAGRGLQLLFYSVGIGQISSEVPQNLSASRPQDRQFILSSKKLLLSDSGFYLCAWITGKYSGHTEAFFGQGTRLTVV.

This clone occurred once. The V gene is TRBV7-2, the J gene TRBJ2-4; the D gene is possibly TRBD1 (7 bases). This CDR3 spans 13 amino acids. Trimming stripped 5 bases from V and 9 bases from J, with 14 bases between. CDR1 is SGHTA, CDR2 FQGNSA, per germline. The CDR3 protein is CASSTGQEGIQYF. Written as DNA, the CDR3 is TGTGCCAGCAGCACCGGACAGGAGGGCATTCAGTACTTC.

The chain is built from TRBV5-6 and TRBJ1-1; maybe TRBD1 (5 bases). CDR1 and CDR2 from the germline V gene are SGHDT and YYEEEE. With 7 bases removed from V and 0 bases from J, the gap between germline ends came to 10 bases. The CDR3 consists of 13 residues. CDR3 DNA sequence: TGTGCCAGCCAATGGGGGGTGAACACTGAAGCTTTCTTT. Amino acid sequence: CASQWGVNTEAFF. Drawing the rest from reference TRBV5-6 and TRBJ1-1, the complete variable domain is DAGVTQSPTHLIKTRGQQVTLRCSPKSGHDTVSWYQQALGQGPQFIFQYYEEEERQRGNFPDRFSGHQFPNYSSELNVNALLLGDSALYLCASQWGVNTEAFFGQGTRLTVV.

This clone was observed at least ten times. The chain is built from TRBV4-3 and TRBJ2-3, with 8 bases lining up with TRBD2. Germline assignment: CDR1 LGHNA and CDR2 YSLEER. The CDR3 is made up of 13 amino acids. Trimming took 2 bases from V and 6 from J; bases not matched to a gene: 1. The CDR3 DNA is TGCGCCAGCAGCCAAATAGCGGGGGATACGCAGTATTTT. Its protein product is CASSQIAGDTQYF.

The J gene is TRBJ1-2, the V gene TRBV28; the D is unclear. Germline V CDR1 and CDR2: MDHEN, SYDVKM. The germline V and J ends were trimmed by 2 bases and 7 bases, with 11 bases remaining between them. The CDR3 runs to 13 residues. CDR3 bases: TGTGCCAGCAGTTTAGCAACAGATCGTGGCTACACCTTC. Translation gives CASSLATDRGYTF.

The V call is TRBV15, the J call TRBJ2-1; D call uncertain. Germline CDR1 and CDR2: LNHNV and YYDKDF (reference sequence). The CDR3 consists of 17 residues. Trimming pared 0 bases from V and 0 bases from J, leaving 12 bases between. CDR3 sequence reads: CATSRDFGASSYNEQFF. Here the CDR3 DNA reads TGTGCCACCAGCAGAGATTTTGGTGCCAGCTCCTACAATGAGCAGTTCTTC.

This rearrangement joins TRBV6-5 to TRBJ1-1; 8 positions match TRBD1. The CDR3 runs to 13 residues. J lost 4 bases, V lost 6 bases, and 4 bases had no gene match. Looked up from germline, CDR1 is MNHEY and CDR2 is SVGAGI. The CDR3 loop is CASRLQGVTEAFF. In DNA, the CDR3 is TGTGCCAGCAGGCTACAGGGGGTCACTGAAGCTTTCTTT.

V gene TRBV5-4 combines with J gene TRBJ2-5; D unclear. Germline-derived CDR1 and CDR2 are SGHNT and YYREEE (reference sequence). The CDR3 runs 16 residues. V lost 0 bases to trimming and J lost 4 bases, with 16 bases between them. The CDR3 nucleotides are TGTGCCAGCAGCTTGGAAGGGCTAGTGGGTGGAGAGACCCAGTACTTC. It codes for CASSLEGLVGGETQYF.

Of note for this clone: A much more abundant neighbour one base away suggests this may be a read error. At the DNA level, this CDR3 is encoded by other sequences in the same sample as well. V usage is TRBV29-1 and J usage is TRBJ2-7, with D possibly matching TRBD2 (7 bases). V gave up 6 bases and J gave up 7 bases, with 28 bases separating them. CDR3 length: 16 residues. CDR1 is SQVTM and CDR2 is ANQGSEA in the germline V gene. CDR3 in DNA: TGCAGCGTCACAGGGACGGGGGGCCAGAGGTGGGAAGAGCAGTACTTC. Amino acid sequence: CSVTGTGGQRWEEQYF.

The chain is built from TRBV5-6 and TRBJ2-1, with D tentatively TRBD1 or TRBD2 (5 bases each). The CDR3 has 15 amino acids. From germline, CDR1 is SGHDT and CDR2 YYEEEE. The V end was cut by 4 bases, the J end by 6 bases, with 17 bases between. CDR3 amino acids: CASSTTGQYTNEQFF. CDR3 DNA: TGTGCCAGCAGCACCACGGGGCAATACACCAATGAGCAGTTCTTC.

The CDR3 DNA follows: TGTGCCAGCATTTACCAGCTATCAGGGAGCCACGAGCAGTACTTC. Translating gives CASIYQLSGSHEQYF. The chain combines TRBV2 with TRBJ2-7, with D tentatively TRBD1 or TRBD2 (5 bases each). This CDR3 has 15 amino acids. V gave up 7 bases and J gave up 5 bases, with 21 bases separating them. Germline-derived CDR1 and CDR2 are SNHLY and FYNNEI.

The chain links TRBV4-3 to TRBJ2-2; D is unclear. Germline V gene data show CDR1 as LGHNA and CDR2 as YSLEER. V gave up 4 bases and J gave up 3 bases, with 12 bases separating them. The CDR3 is 15 amino acids. The CDR3 protein is CASSLRQPHTGELFF. Written as DNA, the CDR3 is TGCGCCAGCAGCCTCCGACAACCCCACACCGGGGAGCTGTTTTTT.

In the case of this clone: This same CDR3 is encoded by further DNA sequences in the sample. The chain carries TRBV9 and TRBJ2-3; 7 bases match TRBD2. V dropped 7 bases and J dropped 1; count of bases not matched to a gene: 0. The CDR3 consists of 12 residues. Germline assignment: CDR1 SGDLS and CDR2 YYNGEE. Here the CDR3 DNA reads TGTGCCAGCGGGAGGGGCACAGATACGCAGTATTTT. It specifies CASGRGTDTQYF.

The V and J genes are TRBV29-1 and TRBJ1-2, with D maybe TRBD1 (6 bases). Trimming pared 7 bases from V and 5 bases from J, leaving 14 bases between. The CDR3 is made up of 12 amino acids. Germline V gene lookup returns CDR1 SQVTM and CDR2 ANQGSEA. The CDR3 DNA reads TGCAGCGGAGAGGGGCAGGGGTATGGCTACACCTTC. It translates to CSGEGQGYGYTF.

The chain employs TRBV10-3 and TRBJ1-1, with 7 bases that match TRBD1. V trimming: 5 bases; J trimming: 1 base; junction bases outside the gene matches: 4. CDR1 is ENHRY, CDR2 SYGVKD, per germline. This CDR3 is 14 amino acids long. CDR3 nucleotides: TGTGCCATCAGTTTGACAGGGTCGAACACTGAAGCTTTCTTT. It specifies CAISLTGSNTEAFF.

The rearrangement uses TRBV7-9 and TRBJ1-1; TRBD1 might be the D (6 bases). The CDR3 spans 14 residues. Per germline, CDR1 SEHNR and CDR2 FQNEAQ (reference sequence). Trimming took off 2 bases at V and 4 bases at J, with 11 bases between the two ends. As DNA, the CDR3 is TGTGCCAGCAGCTTACTGGGGGCCGTCACTGAAGCTTTCTTT. This translates into CASSLLGAVTEAFF.

This clone occurred once. The chain joins TRBV2 to TRBJ1-2; D possibly corresponds to TRBD1 (5 bases). The CDR3 runs to 13 residues. Per the germline V gene, CDR1 is SNHLY and CDR2 is FYNNEI. Trimming removed 8 bases from V and 8 bases from J, with 18 bases in between. The DNA of the CDR3 is TGTGCCAGCGGGGGGGAGACATCGAGGGGCTACACCTTC. Translated, it gives CASGGETSRGYTF.

The chain joins TRBV5-5 to TRBJ1-5, with 11 bases that match TRBD1. CDR1 and CDR2 from the germline V gene are SGHKS and YYEKEE (reference sequence). This CDR3 is built from 16 residues. V was pared by 0 bases and J by 6 bases, with 5 bases of the junction left unmatched. The CDR3 nucleotides are TGTGCCAGCAGCTTGGTTTTAGGGACAGGGGGTCAGCCCCAGCATTTT. Translated, it gives CASSLVLGTGGQPQHF.

V gene TRBV9 combines with J gene TRBJ2-1; 8 bases are shared with TRBD2. Germline CDR1 and CDR2: SGDLS and YYNGEE. Trimming cost V 2 bases and J 7 bases; bases outside gene matches: 11. This CDR3 spans 16 amino acids. The DNA for the CDR3 is TGTGCCAGCAGCGTTCGACCGGGACTAGTAACGAATGAGCAGTTCTTC. This sequence encodes CASSVRPGLVTNEQFF. The whole variable domain, filled in from reference TRBV9 and TRBJ2-1, reads DSGVTQTPKHLITATGQRVTLRCSPRSGDLSVYWYQQSLDQGLQFLIQYYNGEERAKGNILERFSAQQFPDLHSELNLSSLELGDSALYFCASSVRPGLVTNEQFFGPGTRLTVL.

This clone was counted only a few times. The V gene is TRBV7-6, the J gene TRBJ2-5; D is undetermined. CDR3 length: 12 residues. The V gene's germline CDR1 is SGHVS and CDR2 FNYEAQ. Trimming shortened V by 5 bases and J by 5 bases, and 9 bases separated the two germline ends. This CDR3 is CASSAALETQYF. In DNA form, the CDR3 reads TGTGCCAGCAGCGCAGCTCTCGAGACCCAGTACTTC.

V gene TRBV9 combines with J gene TRBJ2-3; 10 positions match TRBD2. Germline CDR1 is SGDLS and CDR2 is YYNGEE. V gave up 0 bases and J gave up 10 bases; unmatched junction bases: 2. CDR3 size: 13 residues. DNA of the CDR3: TGTGCCAGCAGCGTAGAGCGGGAGGGCCCGCAGTATTTT. This codes for CASSVEREGPQYF.

This sequence joins TRBV5-1 and TRBJ1-4, with 8 bases that match TRBD1. Trimming took 4 bases from V and 4 from J; bases not matched to a gene: 6. The CDR3 has 15 residues. Germline assignment: CDR1 SGHRS and CDR2 YFSETQ. The CDR3 region is CASSGTGGINEKLFF. The CDR3 DNA follows: TGCGCCAGCAGCGGGACAGGCGGTATTAATGAAAAACTGTTTTTT.

The CDR3 reads CASSRGPDTQYF. As DNA, the CDR3 is TGTGCCAGCAGCCGGGGGCCAGATACGCAGTATTTT. This chain uses TRBV7-6 with TRBJ2-3; D tentatively reads TRBD1 or TRBD2 (6 bases each). The V end was cut by 5 bases, the J end by 4 bases, with 7 bases between. The CDR3 has 12 amino acids. Germline assignment: CDR1 SGHVS and CDR2 FNYEAQ.

This clone was seen a few times. The chain recombines TRBV4-1 with TRBJ2-1; TRBD2 agrees at 9 bases. V lost 2 bases to trimming and J lost 7 bases; unmatched junction nucleotides: 6. CDR3 length equals 15 residues. The germline V gene encodes CDR1 MGHRA and CDR2 YSYEKL. CDR3 sequence: CASSQLAGGGNEQFF. CDR3 sequence (DNA): TGCGCCAGCAGCCAACTCGCGGGAGGGGGGAATGAGCAGTTCTTC.

This chain links TRBV28 with TRBJ2-3, with D possibly TRBD1 on 5 matching bases. V lost 6 bases, J lost 1 base, and 11 bases lay in between. This CDR3 comprises 14 residues. Germline V gene sequence: CDR1 MDHEN, CDR2 SYDVKM. The DNA for the CDR3 is TGTGCCAGCAGATCAGGGCGTGGCACAGATACGCAGTATTTT. Translated, it gives CASRSGRGTDTQYF. Full variable domain (missing parts from reference TRBV28 and TRBJ2-3): DVKVTQSSRYLVKRTGEKVFLECVQDMDHENMFWYRQDPGLGLRLIYFSYDVKMKEKGDIPEGYSVSREKKERFSLILESASTNQTSMYLCASRSGRGTDTQYFGPGTRLTVL.

CDR3 sequence (DNA): TGTGCCATCCGTGGGGGGGGGAATGAAAAACTGTTTTTT. Amino acid sequence: CAIRGGGNEKLFF. The chain recombines TRBV28 with TRBJ1-4, with D perhaps TRBD1 (5 bases). The CDR3 is 13 amino acids. Trimming removed 10 bases at V and 5 bases at J, with 14 bases between. The germline V gene has CDR1 MDHEN and CDR2 SYDVKM. The variable domain in full, completed from reference TRBV28 and TRBJ1-4, reads DVKVTQSSRYLVKRTGEKVFLECVQDMDHENMFWYRQDPGLGLRLIYFSYDVKMKEKGDIPEGYSVSREKKERFSLILESASTNQTSMYLCAIRGGGNEKLFFGSGTQLSVL.

This clone was counted at least ten times. This chain connects TRBV30 to TRBJ1-6, with D tentatively TRBD1 (5 bases). The CDR3 loop spans 14 amino acids. Trimming removed 4 bases at V and 0 bases at J, with 7 bases between. CDR1 and CDR2 (germline): GTSNPN, SVGIG (reference sequence). Here the CDR3 reads CAWMRGSYNSPLHF. CDR3 DNA: TGTGCCTGGATGAGGGGCTCCTATAATTCACCCCTCCACTTT.

The gene calls are TRBV4-2 and TRBJ2-7; TRBD1 might be the D (8 bases). The length of the CDR3 is 16 residues. V lost 3 bases and J lost 4, with 19 bases in between. The germline V gene has CDR1 LGHNA and CDR2 YNFKEQ. The CDR3 region is CASSHSAGQDIYEQYF. The CDR3 coding sequence is TGTGCCAGCAGCCACTCAGCGGGACAGGACATTTACGAGCAGTACTTC.

The chain links TRBV15 to TRBJ2-7, with a tentative D call TRBD2 (7 bases). Germline-derived CDR1 and CDR2 are LNHNV and YYDKDF (reference sequence). The CDR3 totals 15 residues. V was cut by 0 bases and J by 2 bases, with 11 bases left in between. The CDR3 DNA is TGTGCCACCAGCAGAGAGGGAGGGGGACCCTACGAGCAGTACTTC. Protein sequence: CATSREGGGPYEQYF.

Worth noting for this clone: Other DNA sequences in this sample translate to the same CDR3. The rearrangement links TRBV5-6 to TRBJ1-2; no reliable D call. The V end was cut by 5 bases, the J end by 2 bases, with 4 bases between. The V gene's germline CDR1 is SGHDT and CDR2 YYEEEE. There are 11 residues in the CDR3. The CDR3 nucleotides are TGTGCCAGCAGTCGGAACTATGGCTACACCTTC. It encodes CASSRNYGYTF.